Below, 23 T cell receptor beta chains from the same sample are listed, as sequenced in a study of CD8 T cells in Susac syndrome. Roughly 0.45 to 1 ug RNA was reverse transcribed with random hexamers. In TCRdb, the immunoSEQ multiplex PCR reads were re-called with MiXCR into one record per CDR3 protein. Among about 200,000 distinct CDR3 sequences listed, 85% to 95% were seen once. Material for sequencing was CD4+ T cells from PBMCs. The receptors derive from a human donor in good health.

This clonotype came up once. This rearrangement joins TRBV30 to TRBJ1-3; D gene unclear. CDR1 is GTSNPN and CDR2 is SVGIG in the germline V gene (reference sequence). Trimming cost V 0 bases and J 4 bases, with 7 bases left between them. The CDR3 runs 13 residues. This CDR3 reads CAWSVMVGNTIYF. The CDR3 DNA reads TGTGCCTGGAGTGTCATGGTAGGAAACACCATATATTTT. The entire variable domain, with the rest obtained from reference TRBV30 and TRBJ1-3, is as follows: SQTIHQWPATLVQPVGSPLSLECTVEGTSNPNLYWYRQAAGRGLQLLFYSVGIGQISSEVPQNLSASRPQDRQFILSSKKLLLSDSGFYLCAWSVMVGNTIYFGEGSWLTVV.

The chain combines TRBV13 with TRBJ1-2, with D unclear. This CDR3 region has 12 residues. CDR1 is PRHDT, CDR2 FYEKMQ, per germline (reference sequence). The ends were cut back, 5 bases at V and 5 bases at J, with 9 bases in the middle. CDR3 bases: TGTGCCAGCAGCCCGCGCTTTTATGGCTACACCTTC. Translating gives CASSPRFYGYTF. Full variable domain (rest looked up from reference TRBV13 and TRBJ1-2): AAGVIQSPRHLIKEKRETATLKCYPIPRHDTVYWYQQGPGQDPQFLISFYEKMQSDKGSIPDRFSAQQFSDYHSELNMSSLELGDSALYFCASSPRFYGYTFGSGTRLTVV.

The CDR3 sequence is CSARDPGPNEKLFF. CDR3 bases: TGCAGTGCCAGGGATCCGGGACCTAATGAAAAACTGTTTTTT. V and J are TRBV20-1 and TRBJ1-4; a weak D match, TRBD1 (5 bases). V lost 6 bases, J lost 3 bases, and 14 bases lay in between. Per germline, CDR1 DFQATT and CDR2 SNEGSKA (reference sequence). The CDR3 loop spans 14 amino acids.

CDR3 sequence reads: CSARETGARNIQYF. CDR3 nucleotide sequence: TGCAGTGCTAGAGAGACCGGGGCGAGAAACATTCAGTACTTC. The chain joins TRBV20-1 to TRBJ2-4; the D call may be TRBD1 or TRBD2 (5 bases each). This CDR3 contains 14 residues. V gave up 0 bases and J gave up 6 bases, with 12 bases separating them. CDR1 DFQATT and CDR2 SNEGSKA come from the germline V gene (reference sequence).

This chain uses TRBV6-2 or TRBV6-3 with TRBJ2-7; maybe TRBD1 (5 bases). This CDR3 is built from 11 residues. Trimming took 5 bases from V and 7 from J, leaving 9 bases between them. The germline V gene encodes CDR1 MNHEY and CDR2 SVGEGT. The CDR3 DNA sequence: TGTGCCAGCAGTGGCGCAGGGGAGCAGTACTTC. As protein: CASSGAGEQYF.

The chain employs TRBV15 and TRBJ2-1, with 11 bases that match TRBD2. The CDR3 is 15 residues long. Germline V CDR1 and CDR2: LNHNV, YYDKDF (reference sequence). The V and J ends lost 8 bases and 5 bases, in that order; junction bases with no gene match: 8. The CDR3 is CATYSGTSGHNEQFF. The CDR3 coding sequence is TGTGCCACCTATTCTGGGACTAGCGGCCACAATGAGCAGTTCTTC.

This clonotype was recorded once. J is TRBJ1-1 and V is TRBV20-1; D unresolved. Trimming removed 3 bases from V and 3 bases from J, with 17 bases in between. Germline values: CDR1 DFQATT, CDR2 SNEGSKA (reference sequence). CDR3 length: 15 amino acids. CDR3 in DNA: TGCAGTGCTAGGACTGTTGGGGATGAGGACACTGAAGCTTTCTTT. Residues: CSARTVGDEDTEAFF.

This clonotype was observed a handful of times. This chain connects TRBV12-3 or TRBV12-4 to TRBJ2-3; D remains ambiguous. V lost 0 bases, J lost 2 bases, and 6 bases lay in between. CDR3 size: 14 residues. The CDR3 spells CASSLARSTDTQYF. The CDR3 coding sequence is TGTGCCAGCAGTTTAGCGAGATCCACAGATACGCAGTATTTT.

In DNA, the CDR3 is TGTGCCAGCAGCCAAGTAAGAATGGGTGTTGAAGCTTTCTTT. This translates into CASSQVRMGVEAFF. The chain employs TRBV4-2 and TRBJ1-1, with no clear D. Looked up from germline, CDR1 is LGHNA and CDR2 is YNFKEQ. CDR3 size: 14 residues. The V end was cut by 1 base, the J end by 7 bases, with 13 bases between.

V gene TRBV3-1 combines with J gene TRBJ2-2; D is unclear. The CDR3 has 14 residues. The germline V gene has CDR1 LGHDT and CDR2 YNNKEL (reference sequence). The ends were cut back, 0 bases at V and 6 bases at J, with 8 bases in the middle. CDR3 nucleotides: TGTGCCAGCAGCCAAGATTTGATTTCCGGGGAGCTGTTTTTT. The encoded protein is CASSQDLISGELFF.

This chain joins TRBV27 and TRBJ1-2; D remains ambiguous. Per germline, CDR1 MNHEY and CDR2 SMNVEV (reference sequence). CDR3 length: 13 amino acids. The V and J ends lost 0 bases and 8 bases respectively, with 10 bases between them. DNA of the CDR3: TGTGCCAGCAGTTTATCGCGGGAGAGAGGCTACACCTTC. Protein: CASSLSRERGYTF.

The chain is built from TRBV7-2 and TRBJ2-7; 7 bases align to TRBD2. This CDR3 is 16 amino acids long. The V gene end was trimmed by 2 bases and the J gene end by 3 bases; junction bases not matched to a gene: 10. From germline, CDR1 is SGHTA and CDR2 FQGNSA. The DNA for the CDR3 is TGTGCCAGCAGCTTACAGAGCGGGGACCCCGACTACGAGCAGTACTTC. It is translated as CASSLQSGDPDYEQYF.

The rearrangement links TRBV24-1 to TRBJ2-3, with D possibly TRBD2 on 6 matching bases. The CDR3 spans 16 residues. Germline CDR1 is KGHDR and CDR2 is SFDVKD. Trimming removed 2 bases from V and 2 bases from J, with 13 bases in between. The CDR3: CATSDSRWEVTDTQYF. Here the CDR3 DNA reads TGTGCCACCAGTGATTCTCGGTGGGAGGTCACAGATACGCAGTATTTT.

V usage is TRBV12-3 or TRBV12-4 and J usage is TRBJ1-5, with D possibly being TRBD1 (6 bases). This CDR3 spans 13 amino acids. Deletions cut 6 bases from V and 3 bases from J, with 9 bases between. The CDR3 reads CASRTGYNQPQHF. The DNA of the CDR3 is TGTGCCAGCAGGACAGGCTACAATCAGCCCCAGCATTTT.

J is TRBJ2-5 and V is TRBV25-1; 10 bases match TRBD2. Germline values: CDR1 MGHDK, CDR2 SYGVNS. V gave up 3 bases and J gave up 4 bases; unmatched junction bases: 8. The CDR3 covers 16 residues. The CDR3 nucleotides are TGTGCCAGCAGTGACCCAAGCGGGAGGGCCGGAGAGACCCAGTACTTC. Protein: CASSDPSGRAGETQYF. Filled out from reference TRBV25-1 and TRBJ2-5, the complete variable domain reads EADIYQTPRYLVIGTGKKITLECSQTMGHDKMYWYQQDPGMELHLIHYSYGVNSTEKGDLSSESTVSRIRTEHFPLTLESARPSHTSQYLCASSDPSGRAGETQYFGPGTRLLVL.

The CDR3 bases are TGCAGCGTGACCTCGGGGGATGGCTACACCTTC. Its translation is CSVTSGDGYTF. This chain links TRBV29-1 with TRBJ1-2; tentative D call: TRBD1 (5 bases). The CDR3 has 11 residues. CDR1 is SQVTM, CDR2 ANQGSEA, per germline. V lost 6 bases and J 6 bases, leaving 11 bases between the germline ends.

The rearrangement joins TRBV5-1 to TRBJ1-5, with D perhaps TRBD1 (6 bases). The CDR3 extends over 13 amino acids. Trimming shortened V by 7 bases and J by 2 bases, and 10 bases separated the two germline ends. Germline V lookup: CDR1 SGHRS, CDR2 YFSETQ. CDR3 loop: CASPGARNQPQHF. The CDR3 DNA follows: TGCGCCAGCCCGGGGGCGCGCAATCAGCCCCAGCATTTT.

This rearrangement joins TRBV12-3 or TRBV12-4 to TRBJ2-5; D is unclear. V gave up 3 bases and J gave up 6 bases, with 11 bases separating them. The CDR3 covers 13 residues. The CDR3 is CASSFAEVKTQYF. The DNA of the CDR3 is TGTGCCAGCAGTTTCGCTGAGGTGAAGACCCAGTACTTC.

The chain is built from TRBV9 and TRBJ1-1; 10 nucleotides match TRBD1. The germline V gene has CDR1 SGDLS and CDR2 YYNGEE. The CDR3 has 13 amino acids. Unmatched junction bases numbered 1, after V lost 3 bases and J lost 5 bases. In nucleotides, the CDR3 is TGTGCCAGCAGCGGGGGACAGGGGACTGAAGCTTTCTTT. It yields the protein CASSGGQGTEAFF.

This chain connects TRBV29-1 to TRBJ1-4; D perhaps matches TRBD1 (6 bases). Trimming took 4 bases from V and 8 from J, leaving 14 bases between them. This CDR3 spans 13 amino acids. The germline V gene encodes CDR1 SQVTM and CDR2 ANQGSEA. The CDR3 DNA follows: TGCAGCGTTGCGACAGGACGTGGGGAAAAACTGTTTTTT. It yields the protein CSVATGRGEKLFF.

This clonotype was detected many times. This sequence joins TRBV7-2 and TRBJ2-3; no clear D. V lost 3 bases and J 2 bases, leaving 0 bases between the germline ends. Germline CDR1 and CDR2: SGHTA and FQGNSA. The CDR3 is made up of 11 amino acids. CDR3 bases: TGTGCCAGCAGCTTCACAGATACGCAGTATTTT. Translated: CASSFTDTQYF.

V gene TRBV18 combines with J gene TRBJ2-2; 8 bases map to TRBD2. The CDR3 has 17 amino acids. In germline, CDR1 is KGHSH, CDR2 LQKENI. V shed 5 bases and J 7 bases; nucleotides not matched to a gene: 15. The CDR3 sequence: CASSANPGLGAGGELFF. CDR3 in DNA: TGTGCCAGCTCAGCAAATCCGGGACTAGGGGCCGGCGGGGAGCTGTTTTTT.

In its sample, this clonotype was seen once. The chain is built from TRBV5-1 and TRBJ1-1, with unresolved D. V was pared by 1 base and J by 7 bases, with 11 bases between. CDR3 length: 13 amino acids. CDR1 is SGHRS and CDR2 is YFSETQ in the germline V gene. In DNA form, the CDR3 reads TGCGCCAGCAGCTTGTTCGGGCCCGGTGAAGCTTTCTTT. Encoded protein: CASSLFGPGEAFF.